This TCR beta chain is from a study of CD8 T cells in Susac syndrome. The ends were cut back, 6 bases at V and 5 bases at J, with 11 bases in the middle. CDR3 size: 13 residues. Germline values: CDR1 SGHRS, CDR2 YFSETQ. When the RNA was reverse transcribed, random hexamers were used with an input of roughly 0.5 to 1 ug. Using its own MiXCR run on the immunoSEQ multiplex PCR reads, TCRdb lists one record per CDR3 protein. The top ten clones hold 0.21% of a sample with about 300,000 distinct CDR3 sequences, 75% to 85% of them seen once. This clonotype was sampled from a human donor with multiple sclerosis. The V and J genes are TRBV5-1 and TRBJ1-4; D unresolved. Specimen: CD8+ T cells from PBMCs. The CDR3 spells CASKEGTNEKLFF. The DNA for the CDR3 is TGCGCCAGCAAAGAAGGTACCAATGAAAAACTGTTTTTT.